Sequencing of this T cell receptor (beta chain) was carried out in a study of blood T cell repertoires in COVID-19. Study at large: Samples taken during acute and convalescent COVID-19 were collected in the United States, Italy and Spain. In each case, the material was cDNA or gDNA derived from T cells, B-cell-depleted T cells, or PBMCs.

Germline CDR1 reads SGHTA; CDR2 reads FQGTGA. The CDR3 is 15 residues long. Trimming removed 5 bases at V and 4 bases at J, with 16 bases between. As processed by the authors: The authors estimated nucleated cell counts from reference gene primer amplification. Clones were read by immunoSEQ multiplex PCR, and TCRdb kept only the in-frame ones, dropping some. That table furnishes V, J and clone size, whereas the DNA furnished D and trimming. Of 90,000 to 100,000 clones in the sample, roughly four fifths were seen once. The receptor was isolated from a man aged 55-75 years with acute or convalescent COVID-19. The V gene is TRBV7-3, the J gene TRBJ2-3, with no clear D. Sequenced material: peripheral blood. The CDR3, as DNA: TGTGCCAGCAGCCCATACCCTGGAGCTGCAGATACGCAGTATTTT. The encoded protein is CASSPYPGAADTQYF.